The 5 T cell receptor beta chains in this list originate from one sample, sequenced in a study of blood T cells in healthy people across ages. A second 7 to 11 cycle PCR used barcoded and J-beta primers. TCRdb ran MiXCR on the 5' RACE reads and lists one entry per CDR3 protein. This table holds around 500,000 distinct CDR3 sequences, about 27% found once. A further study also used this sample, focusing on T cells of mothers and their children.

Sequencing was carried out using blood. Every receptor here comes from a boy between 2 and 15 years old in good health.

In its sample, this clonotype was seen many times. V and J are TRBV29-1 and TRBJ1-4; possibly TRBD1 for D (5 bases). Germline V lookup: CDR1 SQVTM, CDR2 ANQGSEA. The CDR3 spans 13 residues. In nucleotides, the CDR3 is TGCACCAACGACAGCTCAACTAATGAAAAACTGTTTTTT. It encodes CTNDSSTNEKLFF.

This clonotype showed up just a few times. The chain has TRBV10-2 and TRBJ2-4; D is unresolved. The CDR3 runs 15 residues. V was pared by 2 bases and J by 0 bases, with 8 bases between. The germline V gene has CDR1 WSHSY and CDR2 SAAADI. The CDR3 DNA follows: TGCGCCAGCAGTGAGCAGGCCTTAGCCAAAAACATTCAGTACTTC. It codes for CASSEQALAKNIQYF.

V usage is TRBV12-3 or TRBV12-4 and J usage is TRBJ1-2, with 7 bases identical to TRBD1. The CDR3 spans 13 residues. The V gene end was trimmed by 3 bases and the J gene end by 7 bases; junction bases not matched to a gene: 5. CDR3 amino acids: CASSFGDSLGYTF. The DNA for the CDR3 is TGTGCCAGCAGTTTTGGGGACAGTCTTGGCTACACCTTC.

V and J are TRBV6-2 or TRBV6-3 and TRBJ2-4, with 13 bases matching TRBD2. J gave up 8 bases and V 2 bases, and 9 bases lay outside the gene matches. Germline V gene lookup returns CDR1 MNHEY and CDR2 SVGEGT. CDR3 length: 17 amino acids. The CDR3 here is CASSYTGLAGVRDIQYF. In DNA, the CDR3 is TGTGCCAGCAGTTACACAGGACTAGCGGGAGTTAGGGACATTCAGTACTTC.

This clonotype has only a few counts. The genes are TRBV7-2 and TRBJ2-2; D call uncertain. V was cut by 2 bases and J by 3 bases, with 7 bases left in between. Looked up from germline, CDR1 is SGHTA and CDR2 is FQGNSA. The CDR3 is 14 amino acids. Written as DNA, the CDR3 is TGTGCCAGCAGCTTAACTTCATACACCGGGGAGCTGTTTTTT. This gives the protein CASSLTSYTGELFF.